This T cell receptor beta chain came from a study of blood T cell repertoires in COVID-19 (dated by TCRdb to about 2020). At the level of the whole study: Collaborator samples came from the United States, Italy and Spain and covered acute and convalescent phases of COVID-19. Deeply sampled blood TCRbeta repertoires from subjects exposed to, actively infected with, or recovered from COVID-19 were included in the dataset. The samples were drawn from two sources: the first 160 participants of the ongoing ImmuneRACE study, and 1,000 to 1,500 subjects contributed by 6 global collaborators. Where HLA class I and class II types were available, the types were taken from metadata supplied by the sample provider, not from assay-based typing. The material from the prospective study consisted of cDNA or gDNA derived from T cells, B-cell-depleted T cells, or PBMCs. Nearly every sample came with metadata listing a de-identified subject ID, COVID-19 status, age in years and sex. The repertoires were made available in a free public database intended to serve as a resource for research on the immune response to SARS-CoV-2. The paper as a whole reports these results and caveats: Clinical and demographic metadata were provided uncurated, with the amount varying by source and participant.

TCRbeta CDR3 regions were amplified from genomic DNA using the immunoSEQ Assay, a bias-controlled multiplex PCR. The authors' analysis ran thus. Nucleated cell counts per sample were estimated from amplification of reference gene primers within the assay. To quantify the absolute abundance of each unique TCRbeta CDR3 rearrangement, sequence reads were collapsed and filtered. For each sample, productive Simpson clonality was calculated by taking the square root of Simpson's diversity index across productive rearrangements. Held by TCRdb, this immuneACCESS table contains in-frame sequences only and omits some clones. Under half of the omission traces to an unresolved V gene where checked; the cause of the rest is unknown. The DNA gave D and trimming, while V, J and clone size come from that table. This sample has roughly 400,000 clones in its table, and over 75% of those were observed once. Of the sample, about 2.1% falls within the top ten clones.

Participants in the prospective study were enrolled through a virtual design, were aged about 18 to 90 years, and lived in approximately 24 United States geographic areas. In the prospective study, cohorts were assigned on the basis of participant-reported clinical history obtained from a screening survey and a study questionnaire. Each participant in the prospective study had whole blood, serum and a nasopharyngeal or oropharyngeal swab collected by mobile phlebotomists. Additional blood draws and questionnaires over an approximately two-month period could optionally be provided by prospective study participants. Before DNA extraction, blood samples from the prospective study were shipped at room temperature or frozen. About this clone: What this receptor recognizes is not known. No base qualities exist here, and no much larger clone lies one base off it.

The CDR3 numbers 12 residues from cysteine through phenylalanine. Solely the CDR3 DNA is kept, with 36 bases framed from the first base. V lost 4 bases and J lost 8 bases; the stretch between them is 8 bases long. According to the germline V gene, CDR1 reads MDHEN and CDR2 reads SYDVKM. Sequenced sample: PBMCs or T cells enriched from blood (not recorded which). The sequence derives from a middle-aged woman with acute COVID-19. This chain is built from TRBV28 and TRBJ1-4; no D gene can be assigned with confidence. The sequenced DNA is TGTGCCAGCAGTTCAGGCGGGGAAAAACTGTTTTTT. Its amino acids are CASSSGGEKLFF.